This TCR beta chain was captured by sequencing in a study of blood T cell repertoires in COVID-19. Study-wide background: Sites across the United States, Italy and Spain contributed samples from acute and convalescent COVID-19. The analysed material was cDNA or gDNA that came from T cells, B-cell-depleted T cells, or PBMCs.

Assay: immunoSEQ multiplex PCR; the TCRdb copy retains only in-frame clones and omits some. The sample consists of 200,000 or so clones, about four fifths of them appearing once. In assigning cohorts, the study relied on participant-reported clinical history. Germline V gene lookup returns CDR1 SGHTA and CDR2 FQGNSA. Trimming removed 1 base at V and 7 bases at J, with 8 bases between. The CDR3 is 14 residues long. Sequenced: PBMCs or T cells enriched from blood (not recorded which). This receptor was identified in a woman in her forties or fifties who had been exposed to COVID-19. This rearrangement joins TRBV7-2 to TRBJ1-6; D is undetermined. The CDR3 reads CASSLVQKNSPLHF. The CDR3 coding sequence is TGTGCCAGCAGCTTAGTACAGAAAAATTCACCCCTCCACTTT.